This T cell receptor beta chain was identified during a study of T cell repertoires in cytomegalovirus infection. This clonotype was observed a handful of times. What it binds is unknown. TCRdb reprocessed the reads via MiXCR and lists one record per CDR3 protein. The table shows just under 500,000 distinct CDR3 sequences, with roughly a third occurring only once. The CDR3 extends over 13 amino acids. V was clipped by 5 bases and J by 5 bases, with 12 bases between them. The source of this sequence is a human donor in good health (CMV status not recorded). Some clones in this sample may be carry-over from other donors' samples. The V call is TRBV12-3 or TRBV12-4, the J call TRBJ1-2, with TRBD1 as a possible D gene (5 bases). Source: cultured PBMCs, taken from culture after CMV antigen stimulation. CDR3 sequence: CASSPDRVYGYTF. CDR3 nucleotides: TGTGCCAGCAGTCCTGACAGAGTATATGGCTACACCTTC.